This is a list of T cell receptor beta chains from one sample in a study of a mutant IDH1 vaccine in newly diagnosed glioma. Produced via immunoSEQ multiplex PCR; TCRdb's table is partial and in-frame only. The sample shows about 66,000 clones, roughly 85% of them seen only once. The sample consisted of PBMCs, taken from a glioma patient treated with radiotherapy, temozolomide or both. The source is a young man with glioma. The CDR3 runs from the conserved cysteine through the conserved F or W. A D gene is named only where the DNA matches it firmly. Clone sizes are given selectively: once, few, many, or a class where the clone is expanded.

clone_size | j_call | d_call | v_call | cdr3_aa | cdr3_nt
. | TRBJ2-7 | . | TRBV11-2 | CASSFGRRRTYEQYF | TGTGCCAGCAGCTTCGGACGGAGACGGACCTACGAGCAGTACTTC
. | TRBJ2-5 | . | TRBV6-1 | CASRMYQETQYF | TGTGCCAGCAGAATGTACCAAGAGACCCAGTACTTC
. | TRBJ1-3 | . | TRBV7-9 | CASLQAGGNTIYF | TGTGCCAGTTTACAGGCCGGCGGAAACACCATATATTTT
. | TRBJ1-2 | . | TRBV10-3 | CAISEPEFFGYTF | TGTGCCATCAGTGAGCCGGAGTTTTTTGGCTACACCTTC
. | TRBJ1-4 | . | TRBV28 | CASSPAGLGDGKLFF | TGTGCCAGCAGCCCTGCGGGACTCGGAGATGGAAAACTGTTTTTT
. | TRBJ1-6 | TRBD1 | TRBV6-5 | CASSYSDRGLSPLHF | TGTGCCAGCAGTTACTCTGACAGGGGGCTCTCACCCCTCCACTTT
. | TRBJ1-6 | . | TRBV21-1 | CASSKVRDSPHNSPLHF | TGTGCCAGCAGCAAAGTTAGGGACTCCCCCCATAATTCACCCCTCCACTTT
. | TRBJ2-2 | . | TRBV11-3 | CASSPSWNTGELFF | TGTGCCAGCAGCCCGTCATGGAACACCGGGGAGCTGTTTTTT
few | TRBJ1-1 | TRBD1 | TRBV7-8 | CASSLGQGVMNTEAFF | TGTGCCAGCAGCTTAGGTCAGGGGGTCATGAACACTGAAGCTTTCTTT
. | TRBJ1-2 | . | TRBV19 | CASSKGASWNYGYTF | TGTGCCAGTAGTAAAGGGGCAAGTTGGAACTATGGCTACACCTTC
. | TRBJ2-1 | TRBD1 | TRBV20-1 | CSADRGETLF | TGCAGTGCTGACAGGGGCGAGACCCTCTTC
. | TRBJ1-2 | . | TRBV2 | CASSNSPNYGYTF | TGTGCCAGCAGCAACAGCCCTAACTATGGCTACACCTTC
. | TRBJ1-2 | TRBD1 | TRBV6-5 | CASSRDRLYGYTF | TGTGCCAGCAGCCGGGACAGGCTCTATGGCTACACCTTC
. | TRBJ1-2 | . | TRBV6-6 | CASTPIESYGYTF | TGTGCCAGCACCCCCATTGAATCCTATGGCTACACCTTC
few | TRBJ1-1 | . | TRBV15 | CATSSRRGTEAFF | TGTGCCACCAGCAGCCGTCGTGGCACTGAAGCTTTCTTT
. | TRBJ1-1 | TRBD1 | TRBV4-1 | CASSQSPRTGISEAFF | TGCGCCAGCAGCCAGTCCCCCCGGACAGGGATTTCTGAAGCTTTCTTT
. | TRBJ1-1 | . | TRBV5-4 | CASSFGFGSGNRFTEAFF | .
few | TRBJ1-6 | . | TRBV6-5 | CASSYGLDGYNSPLHF | TGTGCCAGCAGTTACGGGTTGGACGGTTATAATTCACCCCTCCACTTT
. | TRBJ1-6 | . | TRBV10-1 | CASSDRNNSPLHF | TGCGCCAGCAGTGACAGAAATAATTCACCCCTCCACTTT
. | TRBJ1-5 | . | TRBV6-1 | CASRGWRGDQPQHF | TGTGCCAGCAGGGGGTGGAGAGGAGATCAGCCCCAGCATTTT
. | TRBJ1-2 | TRBD1 | TRBV4-1 | CASSQNSQGNYGYTF | TGCGCCAGCAGCCAGAACTCACAGGGGAACTATGGCTACACCTTC
. | TRBJ1-1 | TRBD1 | TRBV2 | CAIERDRMNTEAFF | TGTGCCATCGAGAGGGACAGGATGAACACTGAAGCTTTCTTT
. | TRBJ1-1 | . | TRBV6-5 | CASTRGASGSREAFF | TGTGCCAGCACCAGAGGTGCCAGTGGATCTCGTGAAGCTTTCTTT
. | TRBJ2-4 | . | TRBV19 | CATNSPTLAKNIQYF | TGTGCCACTAATTCACCAACATTAGCCAAAAACATTCAGTACTTC
. | TRBJ2-2 | . | TRBV14 | CASSQGGGGLNTGELFF | TGTGCCAGCAGCCAAGGGGGAGGCGGGCTCAACACCGGGGAGCTGTTTTTT
. | TRBJ2-1 | . | TRBV5-1 | CASSSRQVSSYNEQFF | TGCGCCAGCAGCTCCCGACAGGTCAGCTCCTACAATGAGCAGTTCTTC
once | TRBJ2-5 | TRBD2 | TRBV4-2 | CASSQGTSGGRETQYF | TGTGCCAGCAGCCAAGGAACTAGCGGGGGTAGGGAGACCCAGTACTTC
. | TRBJ1-6 | . | TRBV14 | CASSRDSTLNSPLHF | TGTGCCAGCAGCCGAGACAGTACCCTAAATTCACCCCTCCACTTT
. | TRBJ1-5 | . | TRBV5-1 | CASSLGQSNQPQHF | TGCGCCAGCAGCCTGGGACAAAGCAATCAGCCCCAGCATTTT
. | TRBJ1-2 | . | TRBV6-5 | CASSYEGRGYGYTF | TGTGCCAGCAGTTACGAGGGGAGAGGGTATGGCTACACCTTC
. | TRBJ1-5 | TRBD1 | TRBV6-5 | CASSRDRSNNQPQHF | TGTGCCAGCAGTAGGGACAGGAGCAACAATCAGCCCCAGCATTTT
. | TRBJ2-7 | . | TRBV5-4 | CASSLEGSLISYEQYF | TGTGCCAGCAGCTTGGAGGGCAGTCTCATCTCCTACGAGCAGTACTTC
. | TRBJ2-7 | TRBD1 | TRBV10-3 | CAISEKDRKSSYEQYF | TGTGCCATCAGTGAAAAGGACAGGAAGAGCTCCTACGAGCAGTACTTC
. | TRBJ2-3 | TRBD2 | TRBV19 | CASSGRLAGGTDTQYF | TGTGCCAGTAGTGGCCGGCTAGCGGGGGGTACAGATACGCAGTATTTT
. | TRBJ1-2 | . | TRBV5-4 | CASSLDRTSLYGYTF | TGTGCCAGCAGTCTCGACAGGACCTCCCTCTATGGCTACACCTTC
. | TRBJ2-1 | TRBD2 | TRBV2 | CASSENLAGVGEQFF | TGTGCCAGCAGTGAAAACCTAGCGGGGGTAGGTGAGCAGTTCTTC
. | TRBJ2-2 | . | TRBV15 | CATSRDSGVGGNTGELFF | TGTGCCACCAGCAGAGATTCAGGAGTTGGGGGAAACACCGGGGAGCTGTTTTTT
. | TRBJ2-7 | TRBD2 | TRBV2 | CASSPLAGVAYEQYF | TGTGCCAGCAGTCCCCTAGCGGGAGTGGCCTACGAGCAGTACTTC
. | TRBJ2-7 | TRBD1 | TRBV27 | CASRDRAYEQYF | TGTGCCAGCAGGGACAGGGCCTACGAGCAGTACTTC
few | TRBJ1-6 | . | TRBV28 | CASSYRKNSPLHF | TGTGCCAGCAGTTACAGGAAAAATTCACCCCTCCACTTT
. | TRBJ1-5 | TRBD1 | TRBV19 | CASSPTGVQPQHF | TGTGCCAGTAGTCCCACAGGGGTACAGCCCCAGCATTTT
once | TRBJ2-5 | . | TRBV6-6 | CASSRVIQETQYF | TGTGCCAGCAGCCGGGTGATACAAGAGACCCAGTACTTC
. | TRBJ1-3 | TRBD1 | TRBV28 | CASSLGTAFGNTIYF | TGTGCCAGCAGTTTAGGGACAGCCTTTGGAAACACCATATATTTT
. | TRBJ2-5 | . | TRBV2 | CASSDDRSRGETQYF | TGTGCCAGCAGTGATGACCGTTCGCGAGGGGAGACCCAGTACTTC
. | TRBJ1-2 | . | TRBV25-1 | CASSGTGLRIHGYTF | TGTGCCAGCAGTGGAACAGGGTTGAGGATCCATGGCTACACCTTC
. | TRBJ2-3 | . | TRBV18 | CASSLGPPGYTDTQYF | TGTGCCAGCTCCCTCGGGCCTCCGGGCTACACAGATACGCAGTATTTT
. | TRBJ2-7 | . | TRBV10-3 | CAIMVGAGLYEQYF | TGTGCCATCATGGTTGGGGCGGGACTCTACGAGCAGTACTTC
. | TRBJ2-5 | TRBD1 | TRBV5-1 | CASSSGQGAQETQYF | TGCGCCAGCAGCTCGGGACAGGGGGCCCAAGAGACCCAGTACTTC
once | TRBJ1-2 | . | TRBV5-1 | CASSYLMDGYTF | TGCGCCAGCAGCTACCTTATGGATGGCTACACCTTC
. | TRBJ2-1 | . | TRBV6-1 | CATAGGPSYNEQFF | TGTGCCACCGCTGGGGGGCCCTCCTACAATGAGCAGTTCTTC
. | TRBJ1-1 | . | TRBV19 | CASSIKEGVNTEAFF | TGTGCCAGTAGTATCAAGGAGGGGGTGAACACTGAAGCTTTCTTT